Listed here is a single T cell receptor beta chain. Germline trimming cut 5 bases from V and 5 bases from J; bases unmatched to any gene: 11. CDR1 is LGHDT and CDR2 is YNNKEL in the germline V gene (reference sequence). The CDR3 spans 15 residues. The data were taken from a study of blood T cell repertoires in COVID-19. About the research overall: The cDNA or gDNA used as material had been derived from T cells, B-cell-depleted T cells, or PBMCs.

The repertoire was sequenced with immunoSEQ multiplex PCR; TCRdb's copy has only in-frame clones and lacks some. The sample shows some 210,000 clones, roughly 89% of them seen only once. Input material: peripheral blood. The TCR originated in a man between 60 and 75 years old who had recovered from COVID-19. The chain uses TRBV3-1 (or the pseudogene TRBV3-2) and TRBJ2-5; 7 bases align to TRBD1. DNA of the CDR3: TGTGCCAGCAGCGCCCGTAGACAGGGTCGGGAGACCCAGTACTTC. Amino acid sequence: CASSARRQGRETQYF.